Detailed here is one T cell receptor beta chain. The antigen remains undetermined. CDR1 is SGHNT and CDR2 is YYREEE in the germline V gene (reference sequence). There are 14 residues in the CDR3. J gave up 6 bases and V 0 bases, and 3 bases lay outside the gene matches. This sample stems from a study of cytomegalovirus exposure and HLA in healthy donors. Study-level information: The study placed 70% to 90% of its approximately 400 genotyped donors in the Caucasian-associated ancestry cluster. Study results and limitations: CMV antigen specificity of three CMV-associated chains was confirmed in vitro. TCR beta sequences numbering around 15,000 were associated with HLA alleles at 0.05 false discovery rate in a later analysis. Highly shared variants forming one cluster were likely a sequencing artifact.

With 60 Vbeta and 13 Jbeta primers, the PCR was carried out. Assay used: immunoSEQ multiplex PCR; TCRdb lists only in-frame clones, some missing. The table lists more than 100,000 clones, around 60% of them singletons. The sequencing sample was made of PBMCs. The rearrangement joins TRBV5-4 to TRBJ2-3, with 8 positions matching TRBD2. The sequence was collected from a man aged 35 to 55 in good health and CMV-seropositive. CDR3 bases: TGTGCCAGCAGCTTGGGGACTAGCTGGGATACGCAGTATTTT. Translating gives CASSLGTSWDTQYF.